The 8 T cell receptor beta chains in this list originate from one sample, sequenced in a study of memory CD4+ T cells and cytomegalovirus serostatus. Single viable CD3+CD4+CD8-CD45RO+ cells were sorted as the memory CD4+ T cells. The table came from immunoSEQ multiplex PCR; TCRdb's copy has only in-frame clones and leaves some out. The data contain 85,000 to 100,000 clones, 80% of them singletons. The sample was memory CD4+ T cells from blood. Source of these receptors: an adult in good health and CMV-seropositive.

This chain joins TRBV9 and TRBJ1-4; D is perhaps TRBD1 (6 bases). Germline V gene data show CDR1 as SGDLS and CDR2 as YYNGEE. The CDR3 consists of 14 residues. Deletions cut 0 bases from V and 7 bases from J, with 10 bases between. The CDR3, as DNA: TGTGCCAGCAGCGTAGCAGCAGGGGTTGAAAAACTGTTTTTT. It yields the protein CASSVAAGVEKLFF.

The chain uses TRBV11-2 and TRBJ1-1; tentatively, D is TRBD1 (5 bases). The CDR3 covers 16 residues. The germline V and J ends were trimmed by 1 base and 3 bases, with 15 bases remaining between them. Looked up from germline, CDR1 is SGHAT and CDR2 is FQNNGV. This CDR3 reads CASSLGGGRRDTEAFF. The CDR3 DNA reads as TGTGCCAGCAGCTTAGGGGGGGGTAGGCGGGACACTGAAGCTTTCTTT.

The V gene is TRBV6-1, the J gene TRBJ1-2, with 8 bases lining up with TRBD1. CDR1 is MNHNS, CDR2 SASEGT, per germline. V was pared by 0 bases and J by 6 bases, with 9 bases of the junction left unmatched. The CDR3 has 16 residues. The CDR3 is CASSEALTTTGDGYTF. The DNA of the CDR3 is TGTGCCAGCAGTGAAGCCCTAACAACGACAGGGGATGGCTACACCTTC.

The CDR3 is CASSLTSGSGYEQYF. The CDR3 bases are TGTGCCAGCAGTTTAACTAGCGGGAGTGGGTACGAGCAGTACTTC. This sequence joins TRBV28 and TRBJ2-7, with 11 bases aligning to TRBD2. The CDR3 loop spans 15 amino acids. The germline V gene encodes CDR1 MDHEN and CDR2 SYDVKM. With V trimmed by 2 bases and J by 4 bases, 4 bases remained unmatched.

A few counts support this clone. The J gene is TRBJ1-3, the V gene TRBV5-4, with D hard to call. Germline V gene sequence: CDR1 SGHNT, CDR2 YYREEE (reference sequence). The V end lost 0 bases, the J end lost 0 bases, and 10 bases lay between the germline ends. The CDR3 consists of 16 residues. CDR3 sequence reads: CASSLASPSSGNTIYF. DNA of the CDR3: TGTGCCAGCAGCTTGGCCTCTCCGAGCTCTGGAAACACCATATATTTT.

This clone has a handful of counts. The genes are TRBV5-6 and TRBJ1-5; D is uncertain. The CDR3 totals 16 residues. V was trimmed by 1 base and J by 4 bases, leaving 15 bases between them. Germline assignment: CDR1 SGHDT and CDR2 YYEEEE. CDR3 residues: CASSLYWARRNQPQHF. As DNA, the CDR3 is TGTGCCAGCAGCTTGTATTGGGCGCGGAGAAATCAGCCCCAGCATTTT.

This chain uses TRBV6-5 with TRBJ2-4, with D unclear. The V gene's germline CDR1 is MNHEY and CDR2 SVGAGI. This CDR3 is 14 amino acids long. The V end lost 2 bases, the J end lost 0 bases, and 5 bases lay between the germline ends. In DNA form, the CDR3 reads TGTGCCAGCAGTTACGACCTAGCCAAAAACATTCAGTACTTC. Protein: CASSYDLAKNIQYF.

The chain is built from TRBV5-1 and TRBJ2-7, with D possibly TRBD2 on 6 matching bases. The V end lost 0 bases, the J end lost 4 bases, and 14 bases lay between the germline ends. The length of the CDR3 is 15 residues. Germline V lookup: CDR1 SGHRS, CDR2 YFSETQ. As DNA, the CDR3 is TGCGCCAGCAGCTTGGTGTCGGCTAGCGCATACGAGCAGTACTTC. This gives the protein CASSLVSASAYEQYF. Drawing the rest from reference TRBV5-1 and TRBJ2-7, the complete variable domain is KAGVTQTPRYLIKTRGQQVTLSCSPISGHRSVSWYQQTPGQGLQFLFEYFSETQRNKGNFPGRFSGRQFSNSRSEMNVSTLELGDSALYLCASSLVSASAYEQYFGPGTRLTVT.